A single sample is the source of the 21 T cell receptor beta chains below, sequenced in a study of T cell changes during pregnancy in multiple sclerosis. Generated by immunoSEQ multiplex PCR, the TCRdb table keeps only in-frame clones and is missing some. Of approximately 85,000 clones in the sample, roughly 92% were seen once. Here the sequenced sample was peripheral blood, taken in the first trimester of pregnancy. The receptors originated from a female donor with multiple sclerosis, enrolled in a pregnancy study.

V usage is TRBV30 and J usage is TRBJ1-6; perhaps TRBD1 as D (5 bases). The CDR3 contains 13 residues. Germline lookup yields CDR1 GTSNPN and CDR2 SVGIG (reference sequence). V was clipped by 8 bases and J by 7 bases, with 15 bases between them. The CDR3: CAGGTAWNSPLHF. CDR3 in DNA: TGTGCCGGCGGGACTGCCTGGAATTCACCCCTCCACTTT.

This chain joins TRBV21-1 and TRBJ2-1; TRBD2 reflects the table's D call only, with no check against the DNA. TRBV21-1 is recorded as a pseudogene. The CDR3 sequence is 16 residues long. The DNA for the CDR3 is TGTGCCAGCAGCAAAGCTAACGGGACTAAGGACAATGAGCAGTTCTTC. It yields the protein CASSKANGTKDNEQFF.

The chain recombines TRBV5-6 with TRBJ1-2, with D uncertain. Trimming stripped 5 bases from V and 0 bases from J, with 8 bases between. The CDR3 has 13 amino acids. Per the germline V gene, CDR1 is SGHDT and CDR2 is YYEEEE. The CDR3 sequence: CASRQSSNYGYTF. Written as DNA, the CDR3 is TGTGCCAGCAGACAGAGTTCTAACTATGGCTACACCTTC.

The V call is TRBV6-1, the J call TRBJ1-4; D possibly corresponds to TRBD1 (5 bases). The CDR3 loop spans 15 amino acids. Trimming removed 5 bases at V and 5 bases at J, with 15 bases between. Germline values: CDR1 MNHNS, CDR2 SASEGT. This CDR3 is CASSPAGGRNEKLFF. The CDR3 DNA sequence: TGTGCCAGCAGTCCGGCTGGGGGGAGGAATGAAAAACTGTTTTTT.

The chain joins TRBV6-6 to TRBJ1-1; D gene ambiguous. Trimming took off 4 bases at V and 0 bases at J, with 9 bases between the two ends. There are 14 residues in the CDR3. Germline V CDR1 and CDR2: MNHNY, SVGAGI (reference sequence). CDR3 loop: CASSFTSMNTEAFF. In nucleotides, the CDR3 is TGTGCCAGCAGTTTTACAAGTATGAACACTGAAGCTTTCTTT.

The rearrangement uses TRBV6-1 and TRBJ2-1, with D possibly TRBD2 on 7 matching bases. The germline V gene has CDR1 MNHNS and CDR2 SASEGT. The CDR3 runs to 15 residues. Trimming removed 6 bases at V and 0 bases at J, with 12 bases between. CDR3 protein: CASRKGGPSYNEQFF. CDR3 in DNA: TGTGCCAGCAGGAAGGGGGGGCCCTCCTACAATGAGCAGTTCTTC.

The chain has TRBV5-4 and TRBJ1-1; D is perhaps TRBD1 (6 bases). Trimming took off 5 bases at V and 2 bases at J, with 19 bases between the two ends. The CDR3 length is 16 residues. Germline loops: CDR1 SGHNT, CDR2 YYREEE (reference sequence). The CDR3 is CASSFLLTGRNTEAFF. CDR3 nucleotide sequence: TGTGCCAGCAGTTTTTTACTCACAGGGCGTAACACTGAAGCTTTCTTT.

This clone was detected once. The V call is TRBV7-3, the J call TRBJ1-1; possibly TRBD1 for D (5 bases). V was trimmed by 5 bases and J by 4 bases, leaving 20 bases between them. CDR3 length: 16 amino acids. In germline, CDR1 is SGHTA, CDR2 FQGTGA. The CDR3 DNA follows: TGTGCCAGCAGCCCAAGGGCCGGGCTCGGGGGCACTGAAGCTTTCTTT. Translation gives CASSPRAGLGGTEAFF.

The chain employs TRBV29-1 and TRBJ1-6; D is possibly TRBD1 (6 bases). Trimming shortened V by 5 bases and J by 5 bases, and 16 bases separated the two germline ends. Germline V gene lookup returns CDR1 SQVTM and CDR2 ANQGSEA. CDR3 size: 15 residues. The CDR3 reads CSVLQGTGNNSPLHF. CDR3 in DNA: TGCAGCGTTCTACAGGGCACGGGGAATAATTCACCCCTCCACTTT. The variable domain in full, completed from reference TRBV29-1 and TRBJ1-6, reads SAVISQKPSRDICQRGTSLTIQCQVDSQVTMMFWYRQQPGQSLTLIATANQGSEATYESGFVIDKFPISRPNLTFSTLTVSNMSPEDSSIYLCSVLQGTGNNSPLHFGNGTRLTVT.

This rearrangement joins TRBV9 to TRBJ2-2, with TRBD1 matching over 12 bases. This CDR3 region has 19 residues. CDR1 and CDR2 from the germline V gene are SGDLS and YYNGEE. V was pared by 3 bases and J by 6 bases, with 15 bases of the junction left unmatched. CDR3 DNA: TGTGCCAGCAGCGCCCCCGGGACAGGGGGCAGGGGGATCCCCGGGGAGCTGTTTTTT. Residues: CASSAPGTGGRGIPGELFF.

Remarks on this clone: Sequence at one end of the junction differs from germline and may be a read error. This chain links TRBV9 with TRBJ2-1; 7 nucleotides line up with TRBD1. Germline lookup yields CDR1 SGDLS and CDR2 YYNGEE. CDR3 size: 14 residues. The CDR3 region has the DNA TGTGCCAGCAGCGTCCGACAGGGTTACAGTGAGCAGTTCTTC. It is translated as CASSVRQGYSEQFF.

The table lists this clone with a count of one. The chain links TRBV9 to TRBJ2-7; TRBD2 aligns across 10 bases. CDR3 length equals 15 residues. Germline V CDR1 and CDR2: SGDLS, YYNGEE. V gave up 1 base and J gave up 2 bases; unmatched junction bases: 3. In DNA form, the CDR3 reads TGTGCCAGCAGCGTAACTAGCGGGGAGACCTACGAGCAGTACTTC. The encoded protein is CASSVTSGETYEQYF.

This chain links TRBV6-5 with TRBJ1-2, with TRBD1 matching 8 bases. Trimming took 5 bases from V and 3 from J; bases not matched to a gene: 5. Germline V gives CDR1 MNHEY, CDR2 SVGAGI. CDR3 size: 14 residues. The CDR3: CASSPRTGHYGYTF. In DNA, the CDR3 is TGTGCCAGCAGTCCGAGGACAGGGCACTATGGCTACACCTTC.

Concerning this clone: The junction differs from germline at one of its ends, possibly a read error. The V call is TRBV7-7, the J call TRBJ2-2; D is possibly TRBD2 (5 bases). Germline CDR1 reads SSHAT; CDR2 reads FNYEAQ (reference sequence). This CDR3 is 15 amino acids long. In DNA, the CDR3 is TGTGCTAGCAGCGTCAGTCTTCGGGGCACCGGGGAGCTGTTTTTT. Encoded protein: CASSVSLRGTGELFF.

This chain uses TRBV7-9 with TRBJ2-1; 11 positions agree with TRBD2. The V and J ends lost 3 bases and 8 bases, in that order; junction bases with no gene match: 6. This CDR3 is 15 amino acids long. Per germline, CDR1 SEHNR and CDR2 FQNEAQ (reference sequence). CDR3 bases: TGTGCCAGCAGCTTGGTAGCGGGGGGGCCAGATGAGCAGTTCTTC. It translates to CASSLVAGGPDEQFF.

The chain carries TRBV13 and TRBJ1-2; 7 bases line up with TRBD1. The V gene's germline CDR1 is PRHDT and CDR2 FYEKMQ (reference sequence). The CDR3 runs to 15 residues. V was clipped by 5 bases and J by 5 bases; unmatched bases: 11. The CDR3 nucleotides are TGTGCCAGCAGCATTACTACAGGGGTGAATTATGGCTACACCTTC. The encoded protein is CASSITTGVNYGYTF.

The CDR3 region has the DNA TGTGCCAGCAGTGAATCCGTCGGTTTATCCTACAATGAGCAGTTCTTC. Protein sequence: CASSESVGLSYNEQFF. The chain joins TRBV6-1 to TRBJ2-1; no firm D call. Trimming cost V 2 bases and J 1 base, with 12 bases left between them. The CDR3 contains 16 residues. Germline V CDR1 and CDR2: MNHNS, SASEGT.

The rearrangement joins TRBV11-2 to TRBJ1-1; 10 nucleotides agree with TRBD1. The trim removed 5 bases at V and 6 bases at J, leaving 9 bases unmatched. The CDR3 loop spans 15 amino acids. From germline, CDR1 is SGHAT and CDR2 FQNNGV. Here the CDR3 DNA reads TGTGCCAGCAGCCCGACAGGGGGCGGAATCTCTGAAGCTTTCTTT. It specifies CASSPTGGGISEAFF.

The chain has TRBV27 and TRBJ2-1, with TRBD1 matching over 9 bases. Germline CDR1 reads MNHEY; CDR2 reads SMNVEV (reference sequence). The CDR3 covers 15 residues. The junction had 11 bases not matched to a gene; V was cut back by 4 bases and J by 10 bases. The CDR3, as DNA: TGTGCCAGCAGTTCCTACCGGGACAGGGAGGGCGAGCAGTTCTTC. Translation gives CASSSYRDREGEQFF.

The rearrangement links TRBV12-5 to TRBJ2-1; D may be TRBD1 (5 bases). Trimming removed 7 bases from V and 9 bases from J, with 22 bases in between. In germline, CDR1 is LGHNT, CDR2 FRNRAP. The CDR3 length is 15 residues. CDR3: CASAPGIPQVIEQFF. The CDR3 nucleotides are TGTGCTAGTGCCCCAGGGATCCCTCAAGTGATTGAGCAGTTCTTC. Together with reference TRBV12-5 and TRBJ2-1, the CDR3 gives the full variable domain: DARVTQTPRHKVTEMGQEVTMRCQPILGHNTVFWYRQTMMQGLELLAYFRNRAPLDDSGMPKDRFSAEMPDATLATLKIQPSEPRDSAVYFCASAPGIPQVIEQFFGPGTRLTVL.

This chain links TRBV5-5 with TRBJ1-2; perhaps TRBD1 as D (6 bases). The CDR3 sequence is 16 residues long. V lost 4 bases and J lost 4, with 20 bases in between. In germline, CDR1 is SGHKS, CDR2 YYEKEE (reference sequence). CDR3 sequence (DNA): TGTGCCAGCAGCGCGTCCGGGACAAGGTTGTTCTATGGCTACACCTTC. It translates to CASSASGTRLFYGYTF.